This T cell receptor (beta chain) was obtained from a study of T cell responses to AZD1222 COVID-19 vaccine. This clone is a singleton in its sample. This CDR3 has 17 residues. V lost 3 bases to trimming and J lost 8 bases; unmatched junction nucleotides: 11. Germline V gives CDR1 DFQATT, CDR2 SNEGSKA (reference sequence). Generated by immunoSEQ multiplex PCR, the TCRdb table keeps only in-frame clones and is missing some. The table includes more than 95,000 clones, around 89% detected once. The chain carries TRBV20-1 and TRBJ2-1; 15 bases line up with TRBD2. Specimen: peripheral blood, collected on day 0 of AZD1222 vaccination. This clonotype originated in an adult in good health. This CDR3 reads CSASGLAGGPLDDEQFF. DNA for the CDR3: TGCAGTGCTAGTGGACTAGCGGGAGGGCCTCTAGACGATGAGCAGTTCTTC.